Described below is a single T cell receptor (beta chain) sequence and its context. Its ends do not fully match the called genes, so a read error is possible. These data come from a study of T-cell reconstitution after alpha-beta-depleted transplantation in children. A library of TCRbeta sequences, prepared with unique molecular identifiers, was generated. TCRdb reprocessed the PCR reads via MiXCR and lists one record per CDR3 protein. This table has just under 250,000 distinct CDR3 sequences, over 20% appearing once. From germline, CDR1 is MGHDK and CDR2 SYGVNS. This CDR3 comprises 11 residues. This receptor was identified in a girl under 10 years old with Fanconi anemia, due to receive a stem cell transplant. The sample consisted of PBMCs, taken before TCRalphabeta/CD19-depleted stem cell transplant. The V gene is TRBV25-1, the J gene TRBJ2-5; D ambiguous. Here the CDR3 reads CASSSLGPPHF. In nucleotides, the CDR3 is TGTGCCAGCAGTTCCCTTGGGCCGCCCCACTTC.